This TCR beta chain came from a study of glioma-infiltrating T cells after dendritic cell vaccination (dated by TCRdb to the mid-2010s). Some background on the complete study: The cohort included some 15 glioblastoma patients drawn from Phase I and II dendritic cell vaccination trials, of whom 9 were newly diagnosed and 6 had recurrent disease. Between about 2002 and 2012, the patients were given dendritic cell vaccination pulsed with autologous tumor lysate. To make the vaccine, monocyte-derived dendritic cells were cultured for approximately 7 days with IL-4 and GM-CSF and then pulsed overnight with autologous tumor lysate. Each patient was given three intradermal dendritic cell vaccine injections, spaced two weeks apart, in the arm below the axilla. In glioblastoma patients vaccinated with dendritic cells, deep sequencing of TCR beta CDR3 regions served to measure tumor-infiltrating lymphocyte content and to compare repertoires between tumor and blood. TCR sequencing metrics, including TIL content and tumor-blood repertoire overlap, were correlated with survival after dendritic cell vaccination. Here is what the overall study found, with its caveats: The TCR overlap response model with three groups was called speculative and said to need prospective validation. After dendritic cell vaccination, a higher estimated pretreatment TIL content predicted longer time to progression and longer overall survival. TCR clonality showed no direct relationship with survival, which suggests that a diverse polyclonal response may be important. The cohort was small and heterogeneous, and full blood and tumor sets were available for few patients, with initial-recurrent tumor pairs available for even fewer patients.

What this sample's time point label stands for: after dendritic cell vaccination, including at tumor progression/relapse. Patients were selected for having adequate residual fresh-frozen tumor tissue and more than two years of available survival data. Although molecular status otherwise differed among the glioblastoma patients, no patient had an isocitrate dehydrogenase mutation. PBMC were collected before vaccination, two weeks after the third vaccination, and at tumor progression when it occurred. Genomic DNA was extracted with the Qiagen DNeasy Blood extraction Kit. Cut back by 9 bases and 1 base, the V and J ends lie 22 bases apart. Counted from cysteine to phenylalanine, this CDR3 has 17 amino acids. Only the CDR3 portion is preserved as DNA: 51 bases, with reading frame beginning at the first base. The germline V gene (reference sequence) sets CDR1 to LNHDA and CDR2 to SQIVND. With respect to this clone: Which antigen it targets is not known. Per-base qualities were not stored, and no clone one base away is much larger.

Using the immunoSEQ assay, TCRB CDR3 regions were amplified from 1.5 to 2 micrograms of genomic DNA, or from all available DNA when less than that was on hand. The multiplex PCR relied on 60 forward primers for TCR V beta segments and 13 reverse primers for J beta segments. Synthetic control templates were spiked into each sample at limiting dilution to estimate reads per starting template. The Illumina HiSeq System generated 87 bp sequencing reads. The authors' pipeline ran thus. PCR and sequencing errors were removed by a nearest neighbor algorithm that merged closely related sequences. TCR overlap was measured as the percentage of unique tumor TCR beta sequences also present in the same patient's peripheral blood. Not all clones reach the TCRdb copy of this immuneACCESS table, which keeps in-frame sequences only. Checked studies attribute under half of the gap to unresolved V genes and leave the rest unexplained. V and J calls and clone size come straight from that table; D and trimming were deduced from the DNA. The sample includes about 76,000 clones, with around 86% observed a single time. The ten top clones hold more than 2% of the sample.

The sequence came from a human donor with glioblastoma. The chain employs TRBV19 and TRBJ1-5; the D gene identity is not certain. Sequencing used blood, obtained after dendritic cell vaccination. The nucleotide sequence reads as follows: TGTGCCAGCCTGAACTGGTTGGGCATCAGGAGCAATCAGCCCCAGCATTTT. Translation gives CASLNWLGIRSNQPQHF.